This is a list of T cell receptor beta chains from one sample in a study of blood T cell repertoires in COVID-19. This table comes from immunoSEQ multiplex PCR, and its TCRdb copy is limited to in-frame clones, with some not included. The sample contains approximately 150,000 clones, 88% of which appear only once. Sequenced input: peripheral blood. The receptors shown here come from a middle-aged man who had recovered from COVID-19. The CDR3 runs from the conserved cysteine through the conserved F or W.

v_gene	j_gene	CDR3aa
TRBV5-4	TRBJ1-1	CASSGGPAGLNTEAFF
TRBV7-2	TRBJ2-7	CASSRRATSGGDEQYF
TRBV11-2	TRBJ2-7	CATSGGTGSNYEQYF
TRBV2	TRBJ2-3	CASSEARGGTDTQYF
TRBV28	TRBJ1-3	CASSPQQGAGNTIYF
TRBV12-3/TRBV12-4	TRBJ1-2	CASRTGNYGYTF
TRBV25-1	TRBJ2-7	CASSEWGREQYF
TRBV7-9	TRBJ1-2	CASSPIFDSHGYTF
TRBV6-2/TRBV6-3	TRBJ2-7	CASSSLPSGYSYEQYF
TRBV5-1	TRBJ1-1	CASSLTRGPDTEAFF
TRBV19	TRBJ2-1	CASSIGQQSYNEQFF
TRBV28	TRBJ2-3	CASSLFLGTSGGDRTDTQYF
TRBV27	TRBJ1-6	CASRLGQSYNSPLHF
TRBV6-5	TRBJ1-1	CASKGQGIPNTEAFF
TRBV14	TRBJ2-7	CASSSLPAGYYEQYF
TRBV7-9	TRBJ2-3	CASTDEPGTQYF
TRBV9	TRBJ1-1	CASSPLHGGGTEAFF
TRBV5-8	TRBJ2-5	CASSPQDIQETQYF
TRBV6-1	TRBJ2-2	CASSEGPGGANTGELFF
TRBV4-3	TRBJ2-2	CASSRVMGPSGENTGELFF
TRBV5-5	TRBJ1-2	CASSWGPQGEYGYTF
TRBV29-1	TRBJ2-3	CSVGNSGGAGTDTQYF
TRBV6-5	TRBJ2-6	CASSWTGAHGANVLTF
TRBV28	TRBJ2-7	CASSSGLAGREQYF
TRBV6-5	TRBJ1-4	CASGRTGRREKLFF
TRBV6-6	TRBJ2-7	CASRPRQGGFYEQYF
TRBV19	TRBJ2-7	CASSIGTTGIYEQYF
TRBV5-1	TRBJ2-3	CAVSPEGRADTQYF
TRBV7-3	TRBJ2-1	CASSFNAEGEQFF
TRBV6-1	TRBJ2-5	CASSELVIETQYF
TRBV28	TRBJ2-6	CASTRSGRGVTGANVLTF
TRBV27	TRBJ2-7	CASTSGGAGRHEQYF
TRBV7-8	TRBJ2-1	CASSFGGGYNEQFF
TRBV5-1	TRBJ2-1	CASTETSGGFNEQFF
TRBV6-1	TRBJ2-5	CASSENRQTQYF
TRBV9	TRBJ1-2	CASSEGAGTPYGYTF
TRBV10-3	TRBJ2-3	CATRGRETDTQYF
TRBV7-2	TRBJ1-5	CASSHAPRTRRVNQPQHF
TRBV10-3	TRBJ2-3	CATGDKRGRITSTDTQYF
TRBV5-1	TRBJ1-3	CASTPGDNKGNTIYF
TRBV27	TRBJ1-3	CASSLRGSGNTIYF
TRBV9	TRBJ2-7	CASSVRPGQSPYEQYF